Listed here are 22 T cell receptor beta chains from one sample, sequenced in a study of patients with pleural tuberculosis. Each CDR3 protein gets one entry after TCRdb re-called the reads with MiXCR. This sample carries some 29,000 distinct CDR3 sequences, about 20% of them seen once, and the ten largest clones take approximately 3.7%. The specimen was peripheral blood. Receptors originate from a human donor with pleural tuberculosis.

This clonotype has ten or more counts. The chain joins TRBV27 to TRBJ2-7, with TRBD2 as a possible D gene (5 bases). The CDR3 extends over 14 amino acids. Deletions cut 3 bases from V and 0 bases from J, with 9 bases between. CDR1 is MNHEY and CDR2 is SMNVEV in the germline V gene (reference sequence). CDR3 DNA sequence: TGTGCCAGCAGTTTTAGCGTTAGCTCCTACGAGCAGTACTTC. Residues: CASSFSVSSYEQYF.

This clonotype qualifies as medium-sized. The chain combines TRBV6-1 with TRBJ1-1; no firm D call. The germline V gene has CDR1 MNHNS and CDR2 SASEGT. Trimming cost V 3 bases and J 6 bases, with 11 bases left between them. The CDR3 totals 13 residues. CDR3 amino acids: CASSEDLSSEAFF. CDR3 bases: TGTGCCAGCAGTGAGGACCTTTCGTCTGAAGCTTTCTTT.

In this sample, this clonotype is medium-sized. The chain's CDR3 is CSALRDRVRVDTQYF. The CDR3 coding sequence is TGCAGTGCCCTCCGGGACAGGGTCCGGGTAGATACGCAGTATTTT. V is TRBV20-1 and J is TRBJ2-3; 9 bases agree with TRBD1. The CDR3 extends over 15 amino acids. CDR1 and CDR2 from the germline V gene are DFQATT and SNEGSKA (reference sequence). The J segment lost 5 bases and the V segment lost 6 bases, leaving 12 bases of the junction unmatched.

This clonotype was found many times. The J gene is TRBJ2-5, the V gene TRBV20-1; 8 bases are a match to TRBD2. J lost 5 bases, V lost 4 bases, and 12 bases had no gene match. This CDR3 comprises 15 residues. Germline-derived CDR1 and CDR2 are DFQATT and SNEGSKA (reference sequence). CDR3 in DNA: TGCAGTGCTACTTTAGCGGGACCGCCCGTCGAGACCCAGTACTTC. This encodes CSATLAGPPVETQYF.

Sample share makes this clonotype medium-sized. The J gene is TRBJ1-2, the V gene TRBV20-1, with TRBD1 identical over 7 bases. V shed 2 bases, J shed 0 bases, and the junction held 3 bases outside the gene matches. CDR1 DFQATT and CDR2 SNEGSKA come from the germline V gene (reference sequence). The CDR3 consists of 14 residues. The CDR3 nucleotides are TGCAGTGCTAGACGGGACAGTACTAACTATGGCTACACCTTC. Translation gives CSARRDSTNYGYTF.

This clonotype was seen repeatedly, ten times or more. The chain carries TRBV19 and TRBJ1-5; D ambiguous. CDR3 size: 15 residues. Trimming left V 4 bases short and J 7 bases short, with 17 bases between. Germline values: CDR1 LNHDA, CDR2 SQIVND (reference sequence). CDR3 region: CASSSDKVVGQPQHF. CDR3 DNA sequence: TGTGCCAGTAGTAGCGACAAGGTTGTGGGCCAGCCCCAGCATTTT.

At least ten counts were recorded for this clonotype. V and J are TRBV4-2 and TRBJ2-1; D might be TRBD2 (5 bases). Germline assignment: CDR1 LGHNA and CDR2 YNFKEQ. The CDR3 consists of 12 residues. V was trimmed by 4 bases and J by 8 bases, leaving 9 bases between them. As DNA, the CDR3 is TGTGCCAGCAGCCCGCTCGGGGATGAGCAGTTCTTC. Protein sequence: CASSPLGDEQFF.

Of note for this clonotype: The junction and the germline gene differ at one end; a read error may be behind it. The genes are TRBV4-1 and TRBJ1-5; D is unclear. Germline V gene data show CDR1 as MGHRA and CDR2 as YSYEKL. This CDR3 region has 14 residues. This CDR3 reads CANSPPGIYQPQHF. CDR3 nucleotides: TGCGCCAACAGCCCCCCGGGGATTTATCAGCCCCAGCATTTT.

Only a few counts were recorded for this clonotype. One end of the junction varies from germline; a read error may be responsible. This chain uses TRBV6-1 with TRBJ1-1; the D gene is possibly TRBD1 (5 bases). CDR3 size: 15 residues. In germline, CDR1 is MNHNS, CDR2 SASEGT. The CDR3 is CASRVGAGRGTEAFF. Written as DNA, the CDR3 is TGCGCCAGCAGGGTTGGGGCAGGGAGGGGCACTGAAGCTTTCTTT.

Worth noting for this clonotype: Given a much more abundant clone one base away, this may be a read error. This chain uses TRBV24-1 with TRBJ1-2, with D possibly being TRBD1 (6 bases). CDR1 is KGHDR, CDR2 SFDVKD, per germline. The CDR3 sequence is 14 residues long. CDR3 sequence (DNA): TGTGCCACCAGTGCCGGCGGACAGACCTATGGCTACCCCTTC. This translates into CATSAGGQTYGYPF.

A word on this clonotype: No conserved phenylalanine or tryptophan is present at the end of the CDR3, so a read error is the likely explanation. The CDR3 nucleotides read TGTGCCATCAGGAGGGGACAGGGGGGAATGAAGAGTGGCTACACCCTC. It encodes CAIRRGQGGMKSGYTL. The gene calls are TRBV10-3 and TRBJ1-2; 11 nucleotides agree with TRBD1. V lost 6 bases and J lost 7; bases outside the gene matches: 13. The CDR3 runs to 16 residues. The germline V gene encodes CDR1 ENHRY and CDR2 SYGVKD.

This clonotype was found many times. This sequence joins TRBV19 and TRBJ1-2; D is unclear. This CDR3 comprises 13 residues. Germline loops: CDR1 LNHDA, CDR2 SQIVND (reference sequence). V lost 4 bases to trimming and J lost 2 bases, with 8 bases between them. The CDR3: CASSKTVNYGYTF. DNA of the CDR3: TGTGCCAGTAGTAAGACTGTGAACTATGGCTACACCTTC.

Comments on this clonotype: A much larger clone differs by one base, so this may be a read error. The chain joins TRBV12-5 to TRBJ1-2; D is possibly TRBD1 (5 bases). CDR1 and CDR2 (germline): LGHNT, FRNRAP. The V end lost 3 bases, the J end lost 3 bases, and 8 bases lay between the germline ends. The CDR3 spans 13 residues. The CDR3 region is CASGLRGYYGYTF. CDR3 sequence (DNA): TGTGCTAGTGGTTTACGGGGGTACTATGGCTACACCTTC.

In this sample, this clonotype turned up many times. The chain joins TRBV2 to TRBJ2-3; a possible D gene is TRBD2 (6 bases). CDR1 and CDR2 from the germline V gene are SNHLY and FYNNEI. Between the trimmed V and J ends, which lost 7 bases and 4 bases, there was a span of 15 bases. This CDR3 has 14 amino acids. The DNA of the CDR3 is TGTGCCAGCATGGTTCGGGGGACCTCAGATACGCAGTATTTT. Amino acids: CASMVRGTSDTQYF.

As for this clonotype: This sequence may be a read error, since a much larger clone differs from it by one base. The genes are TRBV4-1 and TRBJ2-1; 9 nucleotides agree with TRBD2. V was clipped by 0 bases and J by 10 bases; unmatched bases: 10. CDR1 and CDR2 from the germline V gene are MGHRA and YSYEKL. The CDR3 loop spans 16 amino acids. CDR3 nucleotide sequence: TGCGCCAGCAGCCAAGATGCGGGGGGGATCGGTCTGGAGCAGTTCTTC. Encoded protein: CASSQDAGGIGLEQFF.

The sample holds many counts of this clonotype. The rearrangement joins TRBV20-1 to TRBJ2-1; 11 nucleotides agree with TRBD2. This CDR3 region has 15 residues. The germline V gene has CDR1 DFQATT and CDR2 SNEGSKA (reference sequence). Trimming removed 0 bases from V and 8 bases from J; junction bases left unmatched: 6. DNA of the CDR3: TGCAGTGCTAGAGATCCTACTAGCGGGAGCTATGAGCAGTTCTTC. It translates to CSARDPTSGSYEQFF.

This clonotype was counted many times. This chain joins TRBV6-6 and TRBJ2-7; 8 nucleotides match TRBD2. The junction had 6 bases not matched to a gene; V was cut back by 0 bases and J by 2 bases. CDR3 size: 16 residues. Germline loops: CDR1 MNHNY, CDR2 SVGAGI (reference sequence). The CDR3 sequence: CASSYSGGGFPYEQYF. The CDR3 DNA sequence: TGTGCCAGCAGTTACTCGGGCGGGGGGTTTCCCTACGAGCAGTACTTC.

This clonotype was recorded many times. The chain recombines TRBV6-2 or TRBV6-3 with TRBJ2-2, with D uncertain. The V end was cut by 6 bases, the J end by 7 bases, with 12 bases between. The length of the CDR3 is 13 residues. CDR1 is MNHEY and CDR2 is SVGEGT in the germline V gene. This CDR3 reads CASSPVGYGELFF. The CDR3 nucleotides are TGTGCCAGCAGCCCGGTGGGGTACGGGGAGCTGTTTTTT.

Regarding this clonotype: At one boundary the junction diverges from the germline segment, which might be a read error. The rearrangement joins TRBV4-1 to TRBJ1-1; no definite D call. Germline V gives CDR1 MGHRA, CDR2 YSYEKL. The CDR3 has 14 residues. The CDR3 nucleotides are TGCGCCAGCAGCCGGGTTCAGACAAGAGATGAAGCTTTCTTC. It specifies CASSRVQTRDEAFF.

V is TRBV27 and J is TRBJ1-2, with D possibly TRBD1 on 5 matching bases. The V gene's germline CDR1 is MNHEY and CDR2 SMNVEV (reference sequence). The CDR3 is 13 residues long. The V gene lost 6 bases and the J gene lost 6 bases, with 14 bases spanning the gap. The CDR3 loop reads CASSLAGGDGYTF. The CDR3 bases are TGTGCCAGCAGCTTGGCGGGGGGGGATGGCTACACCTTC.

This clonotype was found many times. The genes are TRBV5-4 and TRBJ2-4; TRBD2 matches at 14 bases. J gave up 9 bases and V 4 bases, and 9 bases lay outside the gene matches. The germline gives CDR1 SGHNT, CDR2 YYREEE (reference sequence). The CDR3 has 16 amino acids. The CDR3 is CASSSGTSGSGSIQYF. DNA for the CDR3: TGTGCCAGCAGCAGTGGGACTAGCGGGAGCGGTAGCATTCAGTACTTC.

Sample share makes this clonotype medium-sized (0.01 to 0.1%). This rearrangement joins TRBV6-1 to TRBJ2-1; 7 bases line up with TRBD1. Germline assignment: CDR1 MNHNS and CDR2 SASEGT. Trimming took 8 bases from V and 6 from J; bases not matched to a gene: 13. The CDR3 has 15 amino acids. CDR3 coding DNA: TGTGCCAGCCAACTCATCCGGGACAGTTCCAATGAGCAGTTCTTC. This encodes CASQLIRDSSNEQFF.